This T cell receptor (gamma chain) derives from a study of Vδ1+ human thymocytes. Notes on the study in general: In the thymus, TRG and TRD repertoires looked highly polyclonal with Gaussian CDR3 lengths.

There are a few counts of this clone. Its cognate antigen is unknown. J was trimmed by 3 bases and V by 2 bases; bases with no gene match: 7. The CDR3 sequence is 14 residues long. CDR1 VINAFY and CDR2 YDVSNSKD come from the germline V gene. The template was reverse-transcribed extracted RNA. Pooled V-gene forward primers with one constant-region reverse primer generated the CDR3 amplicons by multiplex PCR. TCRdb fed the multiplex PCR reads to CATT. In the table there are around 30,000 gamma-chain clones, around 18% of which are singletons. The TCR sequence derives from a boy younger than two who had congenital heart surgery. The V call is TRGV5, the J call TRGJ1 or TRGJ2. The sample was Vdelta1+ gamma-delta thymocytes from the thymus. Subset: FACS-sorted CD3+ TCRalphabeta- TCRVdelta1+ TCRVdelta2- thymocytes. The CDR3 DNA reads as TGTGCCACCTGGGACACCCTGGGTTATTATAAGAAACTCTTT. Translation gives CATWDTLGYYKKLF.